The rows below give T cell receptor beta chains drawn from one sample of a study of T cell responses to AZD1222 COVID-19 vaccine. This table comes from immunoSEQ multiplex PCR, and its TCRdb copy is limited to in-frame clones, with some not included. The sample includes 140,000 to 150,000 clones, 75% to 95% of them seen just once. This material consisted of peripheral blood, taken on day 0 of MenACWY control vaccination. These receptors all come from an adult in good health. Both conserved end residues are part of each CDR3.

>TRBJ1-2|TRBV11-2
CASSLVPGNYGYTF
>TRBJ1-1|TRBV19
CASISFWTVEAFF
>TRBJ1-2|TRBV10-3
CAISEASAGYGYTF
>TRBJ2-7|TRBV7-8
CASSLEGFRVEQYF
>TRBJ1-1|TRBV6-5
CANSAGRNTEAFF
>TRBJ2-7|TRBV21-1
CASSKWYEQYF
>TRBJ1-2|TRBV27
CASSLTGTGNYGYTF
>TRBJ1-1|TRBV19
CASSIWVGNTEAFF
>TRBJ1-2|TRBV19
CASSRQLTYGYTF
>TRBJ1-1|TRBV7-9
CASSGIDRNTEAFF
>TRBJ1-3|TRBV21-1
CASSMGQGALRSGNTIYF
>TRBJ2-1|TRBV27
CASSADLSSYNEQFF
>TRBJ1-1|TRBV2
CASNGQPNTEAFF
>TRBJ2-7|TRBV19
CASSIALAGVGEQYF
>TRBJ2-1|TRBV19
CASMVGTGGAYEQFF
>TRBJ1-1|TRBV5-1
CASSLPGRTEAFF
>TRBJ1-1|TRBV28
CASSFSGLNTEAFF
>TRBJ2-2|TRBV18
CASSRRGDTGELFF
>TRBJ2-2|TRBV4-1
CASSQVSGGGIGELFF
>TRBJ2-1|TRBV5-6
CASSWGQPENEQFF
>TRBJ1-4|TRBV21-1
CASRGEVKEKLFF
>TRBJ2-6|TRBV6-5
CASFLGGSGANVLTF
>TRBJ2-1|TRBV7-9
CASSPGEGLYNEQFF
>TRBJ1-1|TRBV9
CASSVVTGEAFF
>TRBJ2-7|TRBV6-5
CASSYSKGGSGYEQYF
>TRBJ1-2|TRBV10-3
CAISESWRGRTNYGYTF
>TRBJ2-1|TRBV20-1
CSASNLQDYSYNEQFF
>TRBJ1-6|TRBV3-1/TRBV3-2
CASSQGRNSPLHF
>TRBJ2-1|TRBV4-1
CASSPNLGGGAGNEQFF
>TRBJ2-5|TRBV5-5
CASSLEGRTETQYF
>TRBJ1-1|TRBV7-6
CASSVQGTGSTEAFF
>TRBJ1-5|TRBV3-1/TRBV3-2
CASSQSGTGSNQPQHF
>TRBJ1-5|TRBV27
CASSPFGGINQPQHF
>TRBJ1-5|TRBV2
CASRGGVGSNQPQHF
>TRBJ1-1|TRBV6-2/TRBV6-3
CASSPRGHSSPNTEAFF
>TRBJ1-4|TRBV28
CASSWDRVNEKLFF
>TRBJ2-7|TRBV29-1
CSAGTAYEQYF
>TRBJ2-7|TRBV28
CASRATRLYYEQYF
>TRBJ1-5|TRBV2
CASRMDGPQLPQHF
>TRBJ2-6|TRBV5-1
CASRVSGANVLTF
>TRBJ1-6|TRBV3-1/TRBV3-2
CASSQGDGSRGAPLHF
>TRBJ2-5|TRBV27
CASSPVLAGETQYF
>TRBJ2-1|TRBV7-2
CASSPRIWDEQFF
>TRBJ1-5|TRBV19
CATGQGGNQPQHF
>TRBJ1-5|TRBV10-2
CASSPEGTGFHQPQHF
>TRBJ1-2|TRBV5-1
CASSLVTGGDPNYGYTF
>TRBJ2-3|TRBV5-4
CASTRTGTSTDTQYF
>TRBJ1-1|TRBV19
CASSRERHPEKAFF
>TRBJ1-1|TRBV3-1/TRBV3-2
CASSQVRDNTEAFF
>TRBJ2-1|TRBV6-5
CASSPGQVSYNEQFF
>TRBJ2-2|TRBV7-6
CASRAGLAGVGTGELFF
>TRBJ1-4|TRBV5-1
CASSPDVATNEKLFF
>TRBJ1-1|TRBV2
CASQVGGPTEAFF
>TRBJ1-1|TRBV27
CASSFTGAPGAEAFF
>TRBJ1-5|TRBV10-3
CAISEDPRGSNQPQHF
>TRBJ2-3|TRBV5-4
CASSSISSGRLINPILAQYF
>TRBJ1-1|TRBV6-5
CASSYSQGGRTEAFF
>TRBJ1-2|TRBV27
CASSLLGGAASF
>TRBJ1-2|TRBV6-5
CASRRTNGNYGYTF
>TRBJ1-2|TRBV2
CASSPDGDYGYTF